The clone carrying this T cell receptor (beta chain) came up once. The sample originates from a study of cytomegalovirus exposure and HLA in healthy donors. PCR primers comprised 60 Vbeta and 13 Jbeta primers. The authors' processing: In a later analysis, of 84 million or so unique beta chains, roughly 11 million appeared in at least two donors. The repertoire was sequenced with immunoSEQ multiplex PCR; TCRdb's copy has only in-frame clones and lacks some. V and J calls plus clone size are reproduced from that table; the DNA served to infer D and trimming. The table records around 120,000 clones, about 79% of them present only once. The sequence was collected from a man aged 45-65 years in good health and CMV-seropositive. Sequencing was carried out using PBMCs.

CDR3 protein: CASKSFEGSNQPQHF. The CDR3 bases are TGTGCCAGCAAGTCCTTCGAGGGTAGCAATCAGCCCCAGCATTTT. The chain is built from TRBV28 and TRBJ1-5; D gene uncertain. V dropped 7 bases and J dropped 0 bases, with 13 bases sitting between them. Per the germline V gene, CDR1 is MDHEN and CDR2 is SYDVKM. CDR3 length equals 15 residues.